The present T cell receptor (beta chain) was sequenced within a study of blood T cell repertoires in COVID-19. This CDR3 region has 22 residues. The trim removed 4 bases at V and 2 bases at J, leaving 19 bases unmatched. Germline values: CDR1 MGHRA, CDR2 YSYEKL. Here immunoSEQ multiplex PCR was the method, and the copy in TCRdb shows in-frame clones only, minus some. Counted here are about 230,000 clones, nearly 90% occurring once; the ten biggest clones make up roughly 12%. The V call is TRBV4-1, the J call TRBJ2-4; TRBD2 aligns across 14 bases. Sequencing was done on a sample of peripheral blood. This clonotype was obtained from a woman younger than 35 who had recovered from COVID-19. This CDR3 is CASSLLLLAGTSGRVSKNIQYF. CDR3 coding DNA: TGCGCCAGCAGCCTCCTACTTTTGGCCGGGACTAGCGGGAGAGTGTCCAAAAACATTCAGTACTTC.